The rows below give T cell receptor beta chains drawn from one sample of a study of T cell responses to AZD1222 COVID-19 vaccine. The assay was immunoSEQ multiplex PCR, and TCRdb's table has in-frame clones only and misses some. The sample has roughly 130,000 clones; more than 80% are singletons. Sequenced here: peripheral blood, sampled 28 days after the second dose of the MenACWY control vaccine. The source is an adult who received the MenACWY meningococcal vaccine as a control. Both conserved end residues are part of each CDR3. A D gene is named only where the DNA matches it firmly. Not every row has a clone size; where given, it reads once, few, many or a size class.

abundance,v_gene,d_gene,j_gene,CDR3nt,CDR3aa
.,TRBV15,.,TRBJ2-1,TGTGCCACCAGCAGAGATTTTTGGGGTGAAGTAGAGAATGAGCAGTTCTTC,CATSRDFWGEVENEQFF
.,TRBV19,.,TRBJ1-5,TGTGCCACCGACAGGTTGGGCAATCAGCCCCAGCATTTT,CATDRLGNQPQHF
.,TRBV28,.,TRBJ1-2,TGTGCCAGCAGGGTCGGGGAAAACTATGGCTACACCTTC,CASRVGENYGYTF
.,TRBV3-1/TRBV3-2,.,TRBJ1-2,TGTGCCAGCAGCCGGAGGACCGGGGGGGACAACTATGGCTACACCTTC,CASSRRTGGDNYGYTF
.,TRBV4-1,.,TRBJ2-7,TGCGCCAGCAGCCAAGATGTCAGGGAGAGCGAGCAGTACTTC,CASSQDVRESEQYF
.,TRBV18,.,TRBJ2-6,TGTGCCAGCTCACGCGAGGGCTCTGGGGCCAACGTCCTGACTTTC,CASSREGSGANVLTF
.,TRBV21-1,.,TRBJ2-7,TGTGCCAGCAGCACCGACAGGGCCCAAGAGGGCTACGAGCAGTACTTC,CASSTDRAQEGYEQYF
few,TRBV5-1,.,TRBJ2-1,TGCGCCAGCAGCTTGGCGGCTGGACCGCAGGGCTACAATGAGCAGTTCTTC,CASSLAAGPQGYNEQFF
once,TRBV28,.,TRBJ2-6,TGTGCCAGCAGTACAACGGCTGGGGCCAACGTCCTGACTTTC,CASSTTAGANVLTF
.,TRBV24-1,.,TRBJ2-3,TGTGCCACCAGTGATTTGAGGGACTTAGATACGCAGTATTTT,CATSDLRDLDTQYF
.,TRBV27,TRBD1,TRBJ2-3,TGTGCCAGCAGTTTAGGGACAGGGGGCAACACAGATACGCAGTATTTT,CASSLGTGGNTDTQYF
once,TRBV6-5,.,TRBJ2-5,TGTGCCAGCAGTACGAACGGGGGCCACCAAGAGACCCAGTACTTC,CASSTNGGHQETQYF